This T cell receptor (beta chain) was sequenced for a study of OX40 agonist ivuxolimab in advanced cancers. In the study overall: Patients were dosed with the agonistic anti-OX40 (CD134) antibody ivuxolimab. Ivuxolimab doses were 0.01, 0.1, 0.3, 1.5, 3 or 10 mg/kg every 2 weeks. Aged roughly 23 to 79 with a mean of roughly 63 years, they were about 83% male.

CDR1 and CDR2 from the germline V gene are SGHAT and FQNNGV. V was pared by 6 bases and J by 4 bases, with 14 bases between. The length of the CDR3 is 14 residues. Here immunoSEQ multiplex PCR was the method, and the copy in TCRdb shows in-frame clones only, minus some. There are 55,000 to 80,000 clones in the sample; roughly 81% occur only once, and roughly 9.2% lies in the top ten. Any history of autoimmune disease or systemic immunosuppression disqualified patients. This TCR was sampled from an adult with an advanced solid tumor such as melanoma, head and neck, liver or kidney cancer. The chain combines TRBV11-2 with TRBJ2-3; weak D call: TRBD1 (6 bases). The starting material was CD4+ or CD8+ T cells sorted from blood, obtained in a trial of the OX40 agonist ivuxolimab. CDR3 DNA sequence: TGTGCCAGCAGGCGAAATGCAGGGGCAGATACGCAGTATTTT. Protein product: CASRRNAGADTQYF. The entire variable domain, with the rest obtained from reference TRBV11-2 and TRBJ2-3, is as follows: EAGVAQSPRYKIIEKRQSVAFWCNPISGHATLYWYQQILGQGPKLLIQFQNNGVVDDSQLPKDRFSAERLKGVDSTLKIQPAKLEDSAVYLCASRRNAGADTQYFGPGTRLTVL.